Shown below are 4 T cell receptor beta chains from a single sample sequenced in a study of CD8+ T cells in alopecia areata. Extraction of RNA preceded its reverse transcription into cDNA, which served as the sequencing template. Some clones are missing from TCRdb's copy, which holds only in-frame ones; the method was immunoSEQ multiplex PCR. The profile shows hundreds of thousands of clones, roughly two thirds of them singletons. Sequenced here: CD4+ T cells sorted from blood, sampled at week 0. The receptors stem from a human donor with alopecia areata.

CDR3 DNA: TGCGCCAGCAGCTCGGGACCTCGCTCCTACGAGCAGTACTTC. Translating it yields CASSSGPRSYEQYF. The rearrangement joins TRBV5-1 to TRBJ2-7, with D perhaps assigned TRBD1 or TRBD2 (5 bases each). Germline V gene data show CDR1 as SGHRS and CDR2 as YFSETQ. Trimming stripped 3 bases from V and 0 bases from J, with 10 bases between. The CDR3 totals 14 residues.

The rearrangement joins TRBV27 to TRBJ2-1; TRBD2 agrees at 13 bases. Trimming removed 6 bases from V and 9 bases from J; junction bases left unmatched: 8. The CDR3 runs 15 residues. Per the germline V gene, CDR1 is MNHEY and CDR2 is SMNVEV (reference sequence). The CDR3 reads CASRRTSGGSGEQFF. Written as DNA, the CDR3 is TGTGCCAGCAGGCGGACTAGCGGGGGAAGTGGTGAGCAGTTCTTC.

The gene calls are TRBV18 and TRBJ2-1, with TRBD2 matching over 9 bases. J was trimmed by 7 bases and V by 3 bases; bases with no gene match: 7. The CDR3 is made up of 15 amino acids. The germline gives CDR1 KGHSH, CDR2 LQKENI. CDR3 bases: TGTGCCAGCTCACCCTCAGCGGGGGGAAAGAATGAGCAGTTCTTC. Encoded protein: CASSPSAGGKNEQFF.

The chain carries TRBV5-4 and TRBJ2-3, with D uncertain. The V end was cut by 0 bases, the J end by 4 bases, with 3 bases between. Germline lookup yields CDR1 SGHNT and CDR2 YYREEE (reference sequence). The CDR3 loop spans 12 amino acids. Written as DNA, the CDR3 is TGTGCCAGCAGCTTGGCCTCAGATACGCAGTATTTT. Residues: CASSLASDTQYF.